A selection of T cell receptor beta chains follows, all from one sample in a study of shared clonotypes between healthy human individuals. The table came from immunoSEQ multiplex PCR; TCRdb's copy has only in-frame clones and leaves some out. This sample has over 2,000,000 clones; 93% occur once, and the top ten carry about 1.7%. Sequences were obtained from naive CD8+ T cells from PBMCs. Every receptor here comes from a man aged 18 to 35 in good health. Some clones in this sample may be carry-over from other donors' samples. Both conserved end residues are part of each CDR3. Each record gives: clone size, D gene, J gene, CDR3 length, V gene, CDR3 DNA, CDR3 protein. The D gene is left open where the match is weak. Where a row states a size, it is once, few, many or the class of an expanded clone; other rows omit it.

size: .; D: TRBD2; J: TRBJ2-3; length: 12; V: TRBV28; DNA: TGTGCCAGCACCGCGCCGGGGGGTACGCAGTATTTT; CDR3: CASTAPGGTQYF
size: .; D: .; J: TRBJ2-2; length: 13; V: TRBV11-2; DNA: TGTGCCAGCAGCTTAGAGGGGACCGGGGAGCTGTTTTTT; CDR3: CASSLEGTGELFF
size: .; D: .; J: TRBJ2-3; length: 15; V: TRBV5-1; DNA: TGCGCCAGCAGCAACTTCCAAGCGAGCACAGATACGCAGTATTTT; CDR3: CASSNFQASTDTQYF
size: .; D: .; J: TRBJ2-3; length: 15; V: TRBV9; DNA: TGTGCCAGCAGCGAGGGACTTACTAGCACAGATACGCAGTATTTT; CDR3: CASSEGLTSTDTQYF
size: .; D: TRBD1; J: TRBJ2-3; length: 15; V: TRBV15; DNA: TGTGCCACCAGCTCCCGGGACAGCTATAGGGATACGCAGTATTTT; CDR3: CATSSRDSYRDTQYF
size: once; D: .; J: TRBJ1-1; length: 15; V: TRBV6-5; DNA: TGTGCCAGCAGTTACTACCGGATACTGAACACTGAAGCTTTCTTT; CDR3: CASSYYRILNTEAFF
size: .; D: .; J: TRBJ1-5; length: 13; V: TRBV7-8; DNA: TGTGCCAGCAGCTTATCAGCAAATCAGCCCCAGCATTTT; CDR3: CASSLSANQPQHF
size: .; D: .; J: TRBJ2-1; length: 15; V: TRBV6-5; DNA: TGTGCCAGCAGTTCTAACACCGAACCCTACAATGAGCAGTTCTTC; CDR3: CASSSNTEPYNEQFF
size: .; D: .; J: TRBJ1-2; length: 14; V: TRBV9; DNA: TGTGCCAGCAGCGTAGCTCTGGGGGACTATGGCTACACCTTC; CDR3: CASSVALGDYGYTF
size: .; D: .; J: TRBJ2-7; length: 13; V: TRBV6-1; DNA: TGTGCCAGCAGTGAAGACAGGGTCTACGAGCAGTACTTC; CDR3: CASSEDRVYEQYF
size: .; D: TRBD2; J: TRBJ2-2; length: 15; V: TRBV14; DNA: TGTGCCAGCAGCCTGTGGGGGGGAAACACCGGGGAGCTGTTTTTT; CDR3: CASSLWGGNTGELFF
size: .; D: TRBD1; J: TRBJ2-1; length: 13; V: TRBV19; DNA: TGTGCCAGTAGTATCACGACAGGGCATGAGCAGTTCTTC; CDR3: CASSITTGHEQFF
size: .; D: .; J: TRBJ2-1; length: 15; V: TRBV7-9; DNA: TGTGCCAGCAGCTTAGTATACGTTTCCTACAATGAGCAGTTCTTC; CDR3: CASSLVYVSYNEQFF
size: .; D: TRBD2; J: TRBJ2-7; length: 16; V: TRBV5-6; DNA: TGTGCCAGCAGCGCCGCAAGGACTAGCGGGCCGGGGGAGCAGTACTTC; CDR3: CASSAARTSGPGEQYF
size: .; D: .; J: TRBJ1-1; length: 16; V: TRBV7-8; DNA: TGTGCCAGCAGCTTACCCCCCCAGAGCTGGGGAACTGAAGCTTTCTTT; CDR3: CASSLPPQSWGTEAFF
size: .; D: .; J: TRBJ2-1; length: 15; V: TRBV9; DNA: TGTGCCAGCAGCGCCGGAGGCGGTACCTACAATGAGCAGTTCTTC; CDR3: CASSAGGGTYNEQFF
size: once; D: TRBD1; J: TRBJ1-5; length: 14; V: TRBV28; DNA: TGTGCCAGCAGGTACACAGGGGGTAATCAGCCCCAGCATTTT; CDR3: CASRYTGGNQPQHF
size: .; D: TRBD1; J: TRBJ2-5; length: 14; V: TRBV6-5; DNA: TGTGCCAGCAGGAACCGGGACAGACAAGAGACCCAGTACTTC; CDR3: CASRNRDRQETQYF
size: .; D: .; J: TRBJ2-7; length: 18; V: TRBV5-1; DNA: TGCGCCAGCAGCTTGGCCGCGAAGTGGTCAGGGCCACCCTACGAGCAGTACTTC; CDR3: CASSLAAKWSGPPYEQYF
size: .; D: .; J: TRBJ2-7; length: 15; V: TRBV11-2; DNA: TGTGCCAGCAGCCTTGAGGGGCGCCTATGGGGCGAGCAGTACTTC; CDR3: CASSLEGRLWGEQYF
size: once; D: .; J: TRBJ1-2; length: 12; V: TRBV7-9; DNA: TGTGCCAGCAGCTTTCAAGGGAGGGGCTACACCTTC; CDR3: CASSFQGRGYTF
size: .; D: .; J: TRBJ1-5; length: 13; V: TRBV6-4; DNA: TGTGCCAGCAGTGCCACCATCAATCAGCCCCAGCATTTT; CDR3: CASSATINQPQHF
size: .; D: .; J: TRBJ2-5; length: 17; V: TRBV7-8; DNA: TGTGCCAGCAGCCCCATCTGGCCGGGGGAGCGGCAAGAGACCCAGTACTTC; CDR3: CASSPIWPGERQETQYF
size: .; D: .; J: TRBJ2-3; length: 17; V: TRBV27; DNA: TGTGCCAGCAGTTTGAGGGGGAGGGCCAGTTTGGCAGATACGCAGTATTTT; CDR3: CASSLRGRASLADTQYF
size: .; D: .; J: TRBJ1-1; length: 16; V: TRBV6-6; DNA: TGTGCCAGCAGTTACTCGAGTCCGCGATTGAACACTGAAGCTTTCTTT; CDR3: CASSYSSPRLNTEAFF
size: once; D: .; J: TRBJ2-7; length: 13; V: TRBV10-3; DNA: TGTGCCATCAGTGAGTCTACCCTTTACGAGCAGTACTTC; CDR3: CAISESTLYEQYF
size: .; D: .; J: TRBJ2-7; length: 13; V: TRBV9; DNA: TGTGCCAGCAGCTCGGGAGCTTCCTACGAGCAGTACTTC; CDR3: CASSSGASYEQYF
size: once; D: .; J: TRBJ1-2; length: 16; V: TRBV6-5; DNA: TGTGCCAGCAGTTCTGCCCCCGGCCGGGTCGACTATGGCTACACCTTC; CDR3: CASSSAPGRVDYGYTF
size: .; D: .; J: TRBJ2-7; length: 16; V: TRBV7-9; DNA: TGTGCCAGCAGCTCCCCCAAGACGGGTGGGTCCTACGAGCAGTACTTC; CDR3: CASSSPKTGGSYEQYF
size: .; D: .; J: TRBJ2-5; length: 16; V: TRBV7-2; DNA: TGTGCCAGCAGCTTAGCGCTAGGGGGGCCCCTGGAGACCCAGTACTTC; CDR3: CASSLALGGPLETQYF
size: .; D: TRBD1; J: TRBJ1-4; length: 14; V: TRBV2; DNA: TGTGCCAGCAGTGAATGGACAGGGGTAGAAAAACTGTTTTTT; CDR3: CASSEWTGVEKLFF
size: .; D: .; J: TRBJ2-1; length: 16; V: TRBV28; DNA: TGTGCCAGCAGTTTATATCGGGGTAGCTCCTACAATGAGCAGTTCTTC; CDR3: CASSLYRGSSYNEQFF
size: .; D: .; J: TRBJ2-1; length: 16; V: TRBV11-2; DNA: TGTGCCAGCAGCTTAGAACCGGGGACGTCTTACAATGAGCAGTTCTTC; CDR3: CASSLEPGTSYNEQFF
size: .; D: .; J: TRBJ2-3; length: 14; V: TRBV27; DNA: TGTGCCAGCAGCCCGGGAGACTACACAGATACGCAGTATTTT; CDR3: CASSPGDYTDTQYF
size: .; D: TRBD2; J: TRBJ2-5; length: 19; V: TRBV5-4; DNA: TGTGCCAGCAGCTTGGTGGGACTAGCGGGAGGAGGGGTCCAAGAGACCCAGTACTTC; CDR3: CASSLVGLAGGGVQETQYF
size: .; D: TRBD1; J: TRBJ2-7; length: 14; V: TRBV28; DNA: TGTGCCAGCAGTTATATTCTCGGGACAGGCGAGCAGTACTTC; CDR3: CASSYILGTGEQYF
size: .; D: TRBD2; J: TRBJ2-1; length: 15; V: TRBV19; DNA: TGTGCCAGTAGTACATCTAGCGGAGCCTACAATGAGCAGTTCTTC; CDR3: CASSTSSGAYNEQFF
size: .; D: .; J: TRBJ2-2; length: 12; V: TRBV11-2; DNA: TGTGCCAGCACCGCCCCTGCCGGGGAGCTGTTTTTT; CDR3: CASTAPAGELFF
size: .; D: .; J: TRBJ1-1; length: 16; V: TRBV5-1; DNA: TGCGCCAGCAGCTCTCATCGGGCAGGACCGAACACTGAAGCTTTCTTT; CDR3: CASSSHRAGPNTEAFF
size: once; D: .; J: TRBJ2-5; length: 14; V: TRBV19; DNA: TGTGCCAGTGGAAATTGGCCAGTCGCAGAGACCCAGTACTTC; CDR3: CASGNWPVAETQYF
size: .; D: .; J: TRBJ2-1; length: 10; V: TRBV29-1; DNA: TGCAGCGTTCGGGGCTATGAGCAGTTCTTC; CDR3: CSVRGYEQFF
size: .; D: .; J: TRBJ1-5; length: 13; V: TRBV27; DNA: TGTGCCAGCAGCCCCTGGGGGGGACAGCCCCAGCATTTT; CDR3: CASSPWGGQPQHF
size: few; D: .; J: TRBJ1-2; length: 16; V: TRBV4-1; DNA: TGCGCCAGCAGCCAAGATGCCCGTTCCCAGGGCTGGAGCTACACCTTC; CDR3: CASSQDARSQGWSYTF
size: .; D: .; J: TRBJ1-2; length: 11; V: TRBV30; DNA: TGTGCCTGCCCTGGGTCCCGTGGCTACACCTTC; CDR3: CACPGSRGYTF
size: .; D: .; J: TRBJ2-1; length: 17; V: TRBV7-2; DNA: TGTGCCAGCAGCTCCCCCGTGGCGGGCCCCTCCTACAATGAGCAGTTCTTC; CDR3: CASSSPVAGPSYNEQFF
size: .; D: TRBD1; J: TRBJ2-1; length: 16; V: TRBV9; DNA: TGTGCCAGCAGCGTGGGCCGGCAGGGGGCCTACAATGAGCAGTTCTTC; CDR3: CASSVGRQGAYNEQFF
size: once; D: .; J: TRBJ1-1; length: 16; V: TRBV27; DNA: TGTGCCAGCAGTCCGAGGCGGGGGATCGTGGACACTGAAGCTTTCTTT; CDR3: CASSPRRGIVDTEAFF
size: .; D: .; J: TRBJ1-2; length: 14; V: TRBV4-1; DNA: TGCGCCAGCAGCCAAGAGTGGGCAATCGATGGCTACACCTTC; CDR3: CASSQEWAIDGYTF
size: .; D: .; J: TRBJ2-7; length: 14; V: TRBV28; DNA: TGTGCCAGCAGTTTGACAGGTTCCTCCTACGAGCAGTACTTC; CDR3: CASSLTGSSYEQYF
size: .; D: .; J: TRBJ1-1; length: 13; V: TRBV30; DNA: TGTGCCTGGAGCGGGGTGATGAACACTGAAGCTTTCTTT; CDR3: CAWSGVMNTEAFF
size: .; D: TRBD1; J: TRBJ1-5; length: 13; V: TRBV15; DNA: TGTGCCACCGGTGACAGGGTAGGTCAGCCCCAGCATTTT; CDR3: CATGDRVGQPQHF
size: .; D: TRBD2; J: TRBJ2-7; length: 13; V: TRBV2; DNA: TGTGCCACCGGGGGGGACCCCGTGCAAGAGCAGTACTTC; CDR3: CATGGDPVQEQYF
size: .; D: .; J: TRBJ2-7; length: 14; V: TRBV7-9; DNA: TGTGCCAGCAGCTTAGGTGGGACCTCCTACGAGCAGTACTTC; CDR3: CASSLGGTSYEQYF
size: .; D: TRBD1; J: TRBJ2-2; length: 14; V: TRBV7-9; DNA: TGTGCCAGCAGCTTAGGGACAGGGACCGGGGAGCTGTTTTTT; CDR3: CASSLGTGTGELFF